The source of this T cell receptor (beta chain) is a study of blood T cells in healthy people across ages. V was shortened by 0 bases and J by 8 bases, with 2 bases between the two germline ends. This CDR3 spans 12 amino acids. The germline V gene encodes CDR1 ENHRY and CDR2 SYGVKD. Each donor's blood draw was roughly 9.5 milliliters of peripheral blood. Isolating PBMCs gave at least 6.5 million of these cells per sample. Extracted total RNA amounted to at least 6 micrograms for each sample. Combining a sample-barcoded 5' primer with a J-beta primer mix, a second PCR ran for roughly 7 to 12 cycles. A 12-random-nucleotide template-switch adaptor tagged each cDNA molecule. TCRdb re-called the 5' RACE reads through MiXCR, storing one row per CDR3 protein. The sample lists some 1.5 million distinct CDR3 sequences; about 28% were seen once. This clonotype was counted only a few times.

The sequencing sample was made of blood. The chain uses TRBV10-3 and TRBJ1-6; D not resolved. The receptor was isolated from a woman in her twenties or thirties in good health. The chain's CDR3 is CAISESHSPLHF. CDR3 coding DNA: TGTGCCATCAGTGAGTCCCATTCACCCCTCCACTTT.